The rows below give T cell receptor beta chains drawn from one sample of a study of cytomegalovirus exposure and HLA in healthy donors. Using immunoSEQ multiplex PCR, the repertoire was profiled, and TCRdb retains in-frame clones only, with some absent. Among roughly 130,000 clones listed, 80% were seen once. The sample comprised PBMCs. These receptor sequences come from a man aged 40-50 years in good health and CMV-seronegative. Each CDR3 is given with its conserved first and last residue. D genes are given only for firm matches. Clone size appears in some rows only: once, few, many, or a class for an expanded clone.

j_gene,v_gene,abundance,d_gene,CDR3aa,CDR3nt
TRBJ2-2,TRBV6-5,.,.,CASSLQGVVPGELFF,TGTGCCAGCAGTCTACAGGGTGTTGTCCCGGGGGAGCTGTTTTTT
TRBJ1-4,TRBV29-1,.,.,CSCGGAGEKLFF,TGCAGCTGCGGGGGGGCTGGCGAAAAACTGTTTTTT
TRBJ2-6,TRBV9,.,TRBD1,CASNRAGGPNVLTF,TGTGCCAGCAACCGGGCAGGGGGCCCCAACGTCCTGACTTTC
TRBJ1-1,TRBV6-6,.,TRBD1,CASRGQTTEAFF,TGTGCCAGCAGGGGACAGACCACTGAAGCTTTCTTT
TRBJ1-5,TRBV27,.,TRBD1,CASSRTGGEGSQPQHF,TGTGCCAGCAGTAGGACAGGGGGCGAGGGGAGTCAGCCCCAGCATTTT
TRBJ2-7,TRBV6-6,.,.,CASSYSSGSYEQYF,TGTGCCAGCAGTTACTCTAGCGGTTCCTACGAGCAGTACTTC
TRBJ2-5,TRBV7-8,.,TRBD2,CASSLGSREGQETQYF,TGTGCCAGCAGCTTAGGGTCGCGGGAGGGCCAGGAGACCCAGTACTTC
TRBJ2-7,TRBV7-9,.,TRBD2,CASSPPGLPKQYF,TGTGCCAGCAGCCCGCCGGGACTACCTAAGCAGTACTTC
TRBJ2-7,TRBV29-1,.,.,CSVRVRSYEQYF,TGCAGCGTCCGGGTTCGTTCCTACGAGCAGTACTTC
TRBJ1-2,TRBV28,.,TRBD1,CASSLGQGHYGYTF,TGTGCCAGCAGTTTAGGACAGGGGCACTATGGCTACACCTTC
TRBJ2-7,TRBV10-1,.,TRBD1,CASSPRTTGVLYF,TGCGCCAGCAGCCCAAGAACGACAGGGGTGCTGTACTTC
TRBJ2-3,TRBV15,.,TRBD1,CATSTTTGTDTQYF,TGTGCCACCAGCACTACGACAGGGACAGATACGCAGTATTTT
TRBJ1-4,TRBV6-1,.,.,CASSGTWGGLGEKLFF,TGTGCCAGCAGTGGTACCTGGGGGGGACTGGGTGAAAAACTGTTTTTT
TRBJ1-2,TRBV7-8,.,TRBD1,CASGDRVGYGYTF,TGTGCCAGTGGGGACAGGGTAGGCTATGGCTACACCTTC
TRBJ1-2,TRBV6-1,.,TRBD1,CASTGTGGQDAF,TGTGCCAGCACCGGGACAGGGGGCCAGGATGCCTTC
TRBJ1-1,TRBV10-2,.,.,CASSDSQGRIGGTEAFF,TGCGCCAGCAGTGATTCACAGGGAAGAATTGGGGGCACTGAAGCTTTCTTT
TRBJ2-5,TRBV10-2,.,.,CASSQAQETQYF,TGCGCCAGCAGTCAGGCTCAAGAGACCCAGTACTTC
TRBJ1-4,TRBV5-8,few,TRBD1,CASSPRDRPNEKLFF,TGTGCCAGCAGCCCGCGGGACAGACCCAATGAAAAACTGTTTTTT
TRBJ1-1,TRBV7-9,.,.,CASSPHPGNTEAFF,TGTGCCAGCAGCCCCCACCCGGGGAACACTGAAGCTTTCTTT
TRBJ1-1,TRBV30,.,.,CAWSNRPNTEAFF,TGTGCCTGGAGTAACAGGCCCAACACTGAAGCTTTCTTT
TRBJ1-1,TRBV6-1,.,.,CASSAGGAGNTEAFF,TGTGCCAGCAGTGCTGGGGGGGCGGGGAACACTGAAGCTTTCTTT
TRBJ2-7,TRBV11-2,.,.,CASSFNGEGLVEQYF,TGTGCCAGCAGCTTCAACGGTGAGGGTTTGGTCGAGCAGTACTTC
TRBJ2-3,TRBV6-1,.,TRBD2,CASGRGQSTDTQYF,TGTGCCAGCGGGAGGGGCCAAAGCACAGATACGCAGTATTTT